This T cell receptor (beta chain) was sequenced for a study of blood T cells in healthy people across ages. Overall study findings and caveats: Long-lived donors exceeded aged donors in naive CD4+ cells and diversity.

Note on this clonotype: Its antigen is unidentified.

The V end lost 5 bases, the J end lost 1 base, and 19 bases lay between the germline ends. In germline, CDR1 is SEHNR, CDR2 FQNEAQ (reference sequence). The CDR3 contains 17 residues. A second PCR, run for roughly 7 to 12 cycles, used a sample-barcoded 5' primer plus a J-beta primer mix. TCRdb re-called the 5' RACE reads with MiXCR, one entry per CDR3 protein. Among approximately 2,000,000 distinct CDR3 sequences listed, roughly two fifths were seen once. Source material: blood. The V gene is TRBV7-9, the J gene TRBJ2-3; a weak D match, TRBD2 (6 bases). This sequence was found in a human donor in good health. In nucleotides, the CDR3 is TGTGCCAGCAGCCCCCCCGGCGGGATGGGGGGCACAGATACGCAGTATTTT. Translation gives CASSPPGGMGGTDTQYF.